Presented here are 20 T cell receptor beta chains from one specimen sequenced in a study of blood T cell repertoires in COVID-19. Repertoires were generated with immunoSEQ multiplex PCR, while TCRdb's copy carries only in-frame clones and drops some. The table lists around 140,000 clones, approximately 87% of them singletons. The source material was peripheral blood. The receptors shown here come from a man aged 70 or older with active COVID-19.

The chain carries TRBV12-3 or TRBV12-4 and TRBJ1-1; a weak D match, TRBD1 (5 bases). The CDR3 runs 11 residues. Deletions cut 3 bases from V and 10 bases from J, with 9 bases between. The CDR3 nucleotides are TGTGCCAGCAGTTTGCGCGGGGGAGCTTTCTTT. Translated, it gives CASSLRGGAFF.

This chain uses TRBV9 with TRBJ2-3, with 10 bases identical to TRBD2. The V gene's germline CDR1 is SGDLS and CDR2 YYNGEE. The CDR3 has 15 amino acids. V lost 1 base, J lost 4 bases, and 3 bases stayed unmatched. The DNA of the CDR3 is TGTGCCAGCAGCGTACTAGCGGGAGTGGCAGATACGCAGTATTTT. The encoded protein is CASSVLAGVADTQYF. The variable domain in full, with the rest retrieved from reference TRBV9 and TRBJ2-3, is DSGVTQTPKHLITATGQRVTLRCSPRSGDLSVYWYQQSLDQGLQFLIQYYNGEERAKGNILERFSAQQFPDLHSELNLSSLELGDSALYFCASSVLAGVADTQYFGPGTRLTVL.

This chain connects TRBV4-3 to TRBJ1-1, with a weak D call TRBD1 (6 bases). The germline V and J ends were trimmed by 2 bases and 2 bases, with 12 bases remaining between them. Germline CDR1 and CDR2: LGHNA and YSLEER. The CDR3 consists of 15 residues. This CDR3 is CASSQFRDTNTEAFF. CDR3 nucleotides: TGCGCCAGCAGCCAATTCCGGGACACAAACACTGAAGCTTTCTTT.

Remarks on this clone: Other DNA sequences within the sample encode an identical CDR3. The chain is built from TRBV27 and TRBJ1-5; TRBD1 agrees at 7 bases. Germline values: CDR1 MNHEY, CDR2 SMNVEV (reference sequence). The V segment lost 5 bases and the J segment 2 bases; nucleotides outside the gene matches: 3. The CDR3 is 14 residues long. CDR3 sequence: CASSRTGGNQPQHF. CDR3 nucleotides: TGTGCCAGCAGTCGGACAGGTGGCAATCAGCCCCAGCATTTT.

CDR3 bases: TGTGCCGTTAGAACAAACAGGGCATCCGGGGAGCTGTTTTTT. Its protein is CAVRTNRASGELFF. V usage is TRBV6-5 and J usage is TRBJ2-2, with TRBD1 as a possible D gene (6 bases). The CDR3 is 14 residues long. V was pared by 11 bases and J by 6 bases, with 19 bases between. CDR1 is MNHEY and CDR2 is SVGAGI in the germline V gene.

This rearrangement joins TRBV10-2 to TRBJ2-3; 7 bases fit TRBD2. From germline, CDR1 is WSHSY and CDR2 SAAADI. Trimming took 4 bases from V and 2 from J; bases not matched to a gene: 18. CDR3 size: 19 residues. CDR3 DNA: TGCGCCAGCAGTGTGGCCGGACCGAGAGGGCGGGGGACCACAGATACGCAGTATTTT. This codes for CASSVAGPRGRGTTDTQYF.

The V and J genes are TRBV11-2 and TRBJ2-2, with 8 bases matching TRBD2. Germline loops: CDR1 SGHAT, CDR2 FQNNGV. The CDR3 is 15 residues long. The trim removed 3 bases at V and 3 bases at J, leaving 3 bases unmatched. The CDR3 spells CASSLGGRYTGELFF. The CDR3 DNA sequence: TGTGCCAGCAGCTTGGGCGGGAGGTACACCGGGGAGCTGTTTTTT.

The chain couples TRBV30 to TRBJ1-1, with D perhaps TRBD1 (5 bases). Germline V lookup: CDR1 GTSNPN, CDR2 SVGIG (reference sequence). The CDR3 totals 16 residues. V was trimmed by 0 bases and J by 1 base, leaving 15 bases between them. In DNA form, the CDR3 reads TGTGCCTGGAGTGTACTCCCGGGGAGGGGGAACACTGAAGCTTTCTTT. It translates to CAWSVLPGRGNTEAFF.

The V call is TRBV18, the J call TRBJ2-1; 9 nucleotides agree with TRBD1. J was trimmed by 10 bases and V by 3 bases; bases with no gene match: 7. This CDR3 is 14 amino acids long. Germline V gene data show CDR1 as KGHSH and CDR2 as LQKENI. CDR3 sequence: CASSPGQGMKEQFF. The DNA of the CDR3 is TGTGCCAGCTCACCTGGACAGGGGATGAAGGAGCAGTTCTTC. Filled out from reference TRBV18 and TRBJ2-1, the complete variable domain reads NAGVMQNPRHLVRRRGQEARLRCSPMKGHSHVYWYRQLPEEGLKFMVYLQKENIIDESGMPKERFSAEFPKEGPSILRIQQVVRGDSAAYFCASSPGQGMKEQFFGPGTRLTVL.

The V gene is TRBV11-2, the J gene TRBJ1-6, with D maybe TRBD1 (6 bases). There are 16 residues in the CDR3. CDR1 and CDR2 from the germline V gene are SGHAT and FQNNGV. V lost 2 bases to trimming and J lost 0 bases, with 8 bases between them. CDR3 bases: TGTGCCAGCAGCTTAACAGGGAGCTCCTATAATTCACCCCTCCACTTT. The encoded protein is CASSLTGSSYNSPLHF.

The table lists this clone with a count of one. This chain joins TRBV28 and TRBJ1-2; 9 nucleotides match TRBD1. Germline lookup yields CDR1 MDHEN and CDR2 SYDVKM. The CDR3 covers 14 residues. Unmatched junction bases numbered 8, after V lost 10 bases and J lost 2 bases. CDR3 DNA: TGTGCCACCAGGACAGGGGCATGGAACTATGGCTACACCTTC. Protein: CATRTGAWNYGYTF.

The rearrangement uses TRBV6-6 and TRBJ1-1; no reliable D call. The CDR3 runs to 15 residues. Germline V gene sequence: CDR1 MNHNY, CDR2 SVGAGI (reference sequence). V lost 2 bases and J lost 6, with 16 bases in between. CDR3 sequence: CASSYGGGVRAEAFF. CDR3 DNA sequence: TGTGCCAGCAGTTACGGTGGCGGAGTACGGGCTGAAGCTTTCTTT.

V gene TRBV9 combines with J gene TRBJ1-1; maybe TRBD1 (6 bases). V lost 4 bases and J lost 6, with 22 bases in between. The CDR3 covers 16 residues. Germline CDR1 and CDR2: SGDLS and YYNGEE. The CDR3 DNA sequence: TGTGCCAGCAGCAGGGGTGAGGGCAGGGGCAAATCTGAAGCTTTCTTT. As protein: CASSRGEGRGKSEAFF.

The chain combines TRBV28 with TRBJ1-1, with 8 nucleotides matching TRBD1. This CDR3 is built from 14 residues. Germline V gene sequence: CDR1 MDHEN, CDR2 SYDVKM. Germline trimming cut 6 bases from V and 4 bases from J; bases unmatched to any gene: 7. The CDR3 protein is CASRLGQGSTEAFF. The CDR3 bases are TGTGCCAGCAGACTAGGACAGGGTTCCACTGAAGCTTTCTTT.

The rearrangement links TRBV6-2 or TRBV6-3 to TRBJ2-5, with 8 positions matching TRBD2. The CDR3 sequence is 16 residues long. Germline loops: CDR1 MNHEY, CDR2 SVGEGT. The V gene end was trimmed by 6 bases and the J gene end by 4 bases; junction bases not matched to a gene: 13. CDR3 sequence reads: CASSSTSPGTRETQYF. The CDR3 nucleotides are TGTGCCAGCAGCTCAACTAGCCCCGGGACTAGAGAGACCCAGTACTTC.

V usage is TRBV7-9 and J usage is TRBJ2-7, with 7 bases matching TRBD2. This CDR3 region has 14 residues. CDR1 and CDR2 (germline): SEHNR, FQNEAQ (reference sequence). Trimming took 5 bases from V and 8 from J; bases not matched to a gene: 12. Here the CDR3 DNA reads TGTGCCAGCAGCCAGTATTTATGGGAGGGGAAGCAGTACTTC. Translating gives CASSQYLWEGKQYF.

The chain is built from TRBV21-1 and TRBJ2-7; TRBD2 is the table's D call, not checked against the DNA. TRBV21-1 is a pseudogene. The CDR3 sequence is 16 residues long. CDR3 loop: CASSKGGDSSSYEQYF. DNA of the CDR3: TGTGCCAGCAGCAAAGGTGGGGACTCGAGCTCCTACGAGCAGTACTTC.

The CDR3 here is CATRSSGKETQYF. CDR3 sequence (DNA): TGTGCCACCAGAAGCTCAGGGAAAGAGACCCAGTACTTC. The V and J genes are TRBV24-1 and TRBJ2-5; D is perhaps TRBD1 (5 bases). Germline assignment: CDR1 KGHDR and CDR2 SFDVKD. The CDR3 extends over 13 amino acids. The germline V and J ends were trimmed by 7 bases and 3 bases, with 11 bases remaining between them.

V is TRBV6-6 and J is TRBJ2-4; maybe TRBD2 (6 bases). CDR3 length: 15 amino acids. Germline lookup yields CDR1 MNHNY and CDR2 SVGAGI (reference sequence). V dropped 5 bases and J dropped 0 bases, with 11 bases sitting between them. This CDR3 reads CASSPTGLAKNIQYF. CDR3 nucleotide sequence: TGTGCCAGCAGTCCGACGGGACTAGCCAAAAACATTCAGTACTTC.

Written as DNA, the CDR3 is TGCGCCAGCAGCTTGGTAGGGGCAGAAGAGACCCAGTACTTC. It specifies CASSLVGAEETQYF. The chain employs TRBV5-1 and TRBJ2-5; tentative D call: TRBD1 (5 bases). The germline V gene has CDR1 SGHRS and CDR2 YFSETQ. This CDR3 has 14 amino acids. The germline V and J ends were trimmed by 0 bases and 3 bases, with 9 bases remaining between them. Complete variable domain (other parts from reference TRBV5-1 and TRBJ2-5): KAGVTQTPRYLIKTRGQQVTLSCSPISGHRSVSWYQQTPGQGLQFLFEYFSETQRNKGNFPGRFSGRQFSNSRSEMNVSTLELGDSALYLCASSLVGAEETQYFGPGTRLLVL.